Presented here are 10 T cell receptor beta chains from one specimen sequenced in a study of regulatory T cells in long-lasting Graves disease. HTBI primers from iRepertoire and Arm-PCR of CDR3 regions yielded the TCR beta libraries. TCRdb reanalysed the multiplex PCR reads using MiXCR and keeps one entry per CDR3 protein. The sample contains 450,000 to 600,000 distinct CDR3 sequences, approximately 15% of which appear only once. The time point here: newly diagnosed GD, antithyroid drugs for less than 3 months. RNA isolated from PBMCs was used to make the TCR library. The same data also went into a second study, on T cells in Graves' hyperthyroidism and ophthalmopathy.

Sequences were derived from peripheral blood mononuclear cells (PBMCs), sampled at new diagnosis, from a patient treated with antithyroid drugs. Every receptor here comes from a man aged 25 to 45 with Graves disease.

At least ten counts were recorded for this clonotype. The rearrangement joins TRBV11-2 to TRBJ2-2; D not certain. This CDR3 is built from 14 residues. V was clipped by 2 bases and J by 0 bases, with 4 bases between them. Germline CDR1 is SGHAT and CDR2 is FQNNGV. In DNA, the CDR3 is TGTGCCAGCAGCTTATTAACGAACACCGGGGAGCTGTTTTTT. It codes for CASSLLTNTGELFF.

This clonotype showed up just once. Possible read error: a much larger clone is one base away. J is TRBJ1-2 and V is TRBV19, with D unclear. The ends were cut back, 7 bases at V and 4 bases at J, with 16 bases in the middle. The germline V gene has CDR1 LNHDA and CDR2 SQIVND (reference sequence). This CDR3 is 14 amino acids long. The CDR3 DNA is TGTGCCAGTAATATCCCAAGTGTTGGCTATGGCTACACCTTC. This codes for CASNIPSVGYGYTF.

The rearrangement links TRBV19 to TRBJ2-6; 10 bases are a match to TRBD1. Germline CDR1 is LNHDA and CDR2 is SQIVND (reference sequence). The CDR3 contains 16 residues. With 6 bases clipped from V and 2 bases from J, the junction kept 4 bases outside the gene matches. CDR3 DNA: TGTGCCAGTAGCGACAGGGGGCCCACTGGGGCCAACGTCCTGACTTTC. This translates into CASSDRGPTGANVLTF. The whole variable domain, filled in from reference TRBV19 and TRBJ2-6, reads DGGITQSPKYLFRKEGQNVTLSCEQNLNHDAMYWYRQDPGQGLRLIYYSQIVNDFQKGDIAEGYSVSREKKESFPLTVTSAQKNPTAFYLCASSDRGPTGANVLTFGAGSRLTVL.

The table lists this clonotype with a few counts. The chain couples TRBV10-3 to TRBJ1-3; D perhaps matches TRBD1 (5 bases). The CDR3 totals 14 residues. V was shortened by 3 bases and J by 4 bases, with 10 bases between the two germline ends. The V gene's germline CDR1 is ENHRY and CDR2 SYGVKD. The chain's CDR3 is CAISDAPGGNTIYF. Here the CDR3 DNA reads TGTGCCATCAGTGATGCCCCAGGGGGAAACACCATATATTTT.

This clonotype was seen many times. The chain couples TRBV6-2 or TRBV6-3 to TRBJ2-7, with D perhaps TRBD2 (5 bases). Per the germline V gene, CDR1 is MNHEY and CDR2 is SVGEGT. This CDR3 comprises 16 residues. Trimming took off 6 bases at V and 2 bases at J, with 20 bases between the two ends. CDR3 loop: CASSSEGDTVAYEQYF. CDR3 in DNA: TGTGCCAGCAGCTCCGAGGGAGACACGGTCGCCTACGAGCAGTACTTC.

A note on this clonotype: It differs at one base from a far larger clone, so likely a read error. This rearrangement joins TRBV12-3 or TRBV12-4 to TRBJ2-1; a possible D gene is TRBD2 (5 bases). The CDR3 runs 16 residues. Trimming removed 6 bases at V and 2 bases at J, with 17 bases between. The CDR3 loop is CASSLARSATYNEQFF. Here the CDR3 DNA reads TGTGCCAGCAGCCTAGCCCGGTCAGCTACCTACAATGAGCAGTTCTTC.

This chain uses TRBV19 with TRBJ1-1; tentatively, D is TRBD1 (5 bases). Germline CDR1 and CDR2: LNHDA and SQIVND (reference sequence). The germline V and J ends were trimmed by 6 bases and 0 bases, with 11 bases remaining between them. CDR3 length: 14 residues. CDR3 sequence: CASRTRGVNTEAFF. The DNA of the CDR3 is TGTGCCAGTAGAACCCGGGGGGTGAACACTGAAGCTTTCTTT.

This clonotype was seen more than once but under ten times. Mismatch with germline at one junction end may stem from a read error. This rearrangement joins TRBV12-3 or TRBV12-4 to TRBJ2-1; 9 positions match TRBD2. The CDR3 length is 15 residues. CDR3 sequence (DNA): TGTGCCAGCAGTTTTAGCGGGAGCCGCTACGATGAGCAGTTCTTC. This codes for CASSFSGSRYDEQFF.

To note about this clonotype: A much larger clone is a single base away; this may be a read error. The rearrangement joins TRBV6-1 to TRBJ2-3, with D possibly matching TRBD2 (5 bases). Germline CDR1 MNHNS, CDR2 SASEGT. V lost 10 bases, J lost 0 bases, and 23 bases lay in between. This CDR3 region has 17 residues. The CDR3 region is CAIMRGLQVVSTDTQYF. The CDR3 DNA follows: TGTGCCATCATGAGAGGACTCCAGGTAGTCAGCACAGATACGCAGTATTTT.

This clonotype was recorded at least ten times. An end of the junction differs from the germline gene, which may be a read error. V usage is TRBV7-7 and J usage is TRBJ2-2; no definite D call. Germline V gene data show CDR1 as SSHAT and CDR2 as FNYEAQ (reference sequence). The CDR3 contains 14 residues. The CDR3 sequence: CASSSGMNTGELFF. The CDR3 nucleotides are TGTGCTAGCAGCTCCGGAATGAACACCGGGGAGCTGTTTTTT.